One and the same sample provided the 28 T cell receptor beta chains below, sequenced in a study of human T cells and chemical hapten exposure. TCRdb recomputed calls from the RACE reads with MiXCR, one row per CDR3 protein. Among about 50,000 distinct CDR3 sequences listed, about 9.6% were seen once. Documented time point: pre-sensitization, week 0. As for treatment: therapeutic diphenylcyclopropenone sensitization with weekly scalp DPC. The starting material, unfractionated whole blood, was used for total RNA extraction. The sequencing here drew on whole blood, taken in connection with sensitization to the hapten diphenylcyclopropenone (DPC). These receptors came from a woman younger than 45 with alopecia areata. Some clones in this sample may be carry-over from other donors' samples.

The V and J genes are TRBV6-4 and TRBJ2-1, with TRBD1 matching over 11 bases. The CDR3 loop spans 14 amino acids. CDR1 and CDR2 (germline): MRHNA, SNTAGT. The trim removed 2 bases at V and 6 bases at J, leaving 0 bases unmatched. CDR3 in DNA: TGTGCCAGCAGTGACGGGACAGGGGGCAATGAGCAGTTCTTC. Protein: CASSDGTGGNEQFF.

The J gene is TRBJ2-7, the V gene TRBV7-2; D unresolved. Trimming took off 1 base at V and 3 bases at J, with 10 bases between the two ends. The CDR3 has 14 residues. Germline CDR1 SGHTA, CDR2 FQGNSA. The CDR3 region is CASSLGLRSYEQYF. The CDR3 region has the DNA TGTGCCAGCAGCTTAGGATTACGTAGCTACGAGCAGTACTTC.

CDR3 sequence reads: CASIDTGRQGTEAFF. The CDR3 DNA reads TGTGCCAGTATCGATACAGGGCGCCAGGGCACTGAAGCTTTCTTT. The V and J genes are TRBV19 and TRBJ1-1; TRBD1 is a possible D gene (6 bases). The V and J ends lost 7 bases and 4 bases respectively, with 19 bases between them. The length of the CDR3 is 15 residues. Per the germline V gene, CDR1 is LNHDA and CDR2 is SQIVND (reference sequence). Full variable domain (outside the CDR3, taken from reference TRBV19 and TRBJ1-1): DGGITQSPKYLFRKEGQNVTLSCEQNLNHDAMYWYRQDPGQGLRLIYYSQIVNDFQKGDIAEGYSVSREKKESFPLTVTSAQKNPTAFYLCASIDTGRQGTEAFFGQGTRLTVV.

This clonotype came up a few times. The chain combines TRBV20-1 with TRBJ1-5; 7 positions agree with TRBD1. Trimming at V came to 4 bases and at J to 6 bases, leaving 6 bases not matched to a gene. From germline, CDR1 is DFQATT and CDR2 SNEGSKA (reference sequence). This CDR3 has 13 amino acids. The CDR3 spells CSATDREGQPQHF. Here the CDR3 DNA reads TGCAGTGCTACCGACAGGGAGGGTCAGCCCCAGCATTTT.

This clonotype was seen a handful of times. The V gene is TRBV7-2, the J gene TRBJ2-3; D unclear. This CDR3 contains 14 residues. The V and J ends lost 1 base and 4 bases respectively, with 9 bases between them. The V gene's germline CDR1 is SGHTA and CDR2 FQGNSA. The CDR3 coding sequence is TGTGCCAGCAGCTTAGTTGTGGGCGCAGATACGCAGTATTTT. It yields the protein CASSLVVGADTQYF.

V usage is TRBV7-3 and J usage is TRBJ2-3; D ambiguous. Germline values: CDR1 SGHTA, CDR2 FQGTGA. V lost 0 bases to trimming and J lost 1 base, with 5 bases between them. CDR3 length: 14 residues. CDR3 bases: TGTGCCAGCAGCTTAACGTTGGGCACAGATACGCAGTATTTT. Translation gives CASSLTLGTDTQYF.

This clonotype was recorded at least ten times. The gene calls are TRBV24-1 and TRBJ2-7; 9 bases agree with TRBD1. This CDR3 has 16 amino acids. V was clipped by 2 bases and J by 1 base; unmatched bases: 5. The germline V gene encodes CDR1 KGHDR and CDR2 SFDVKD. The CDR3 DNA reads TGTGCCACCAGTGATTCTTTGGGGACAGGGTCCTACGAGCAGTACTTC. Protein product: CATSDSLGTGSYEQYF.

Only a few counts were recorded for this clonotype. The gene calls are TRBV12-3 or TRBV12-4 and TRBJ2-3; D not resolved. Trimming took off 1 base at V and 5 bases at J, with 19 bases between the two ends. The length of the CDR3 is 17 residues. CDR3 protein: CASSLVGRQGRRDTQYF. The CDR3 DNA reads TGTGCCAGCAGTTTAGTCGGCCGACAAGGACGGCGAGATACGCAGTATTTT.

In this sample, this clonotype turned up many times. The J gene is TRBJ1-3, the V gene TRBV21-1; the tabulated D call, TRBD1, remains unverified against the DNA. TRBV21-1 is shown as a pseudogene. This CDR3 is built from 19 residues. The CDR3 bases are TGTGCCAGCAGCAACGACCAAGGACAGGTGAATAGCTCTGGAAACACCATATATTTT. Protein product: CASSNDQGQVNSSGNTIYF.

This clonotype came up a few times. CDR3 DNA: TGTGCCAGCAGCCAAGATCAGTACGAGCGCCTCACAGATACGCAGTATTTT. Protein product: CASSQDQYERLTDTQYF. The chain employs TRBV4-2 and TRBJ2-3; no firm D call. The ends were cut back, 0 bases at V and 2 bases at J, with 15 bases in the middle. Germline CDR1 is LGHNA and CDR2 is YNFKEQ. The CDR3 consists of 17 residues.

This clonotype has only a few counts. V is TRBV5-6 and J is TRBJ2-3; 10 bases align to TRBD1. The germline V gene has CDR1 SGHDT and CDR2 YYEEEE. V trimming: 4 bases; J trimming: 4 bases; junction bases outside the gene matches: 3. The length of the CDR3 is 14 residues. CDR3 amino acids: CASSGGTGADTQYF. As DNA, the CDR3 is TGTGCCAGCAGCGGAGGGACAGGGGCAGATACGCAGTATTTT.

The genes are TRBV5-6 and TRBJ1-2; D remains ambiguous. V gave up 0 bases and J gave up 8 bases, with 8 bases separating them. Germline V gene data show CDR1 as SGHDT and CDR2 as YYEEEE. There are 12 residues in the CDR3. This chain's CDR3 is CASSLEPSGYTF. CDR3 DNA sequence: TGTGCCAGCAGCTTGGAGCCCAGCGGCTACACCTTC.

This clonotype was detected only a few times. This sequence joins TRBV20-1 and TRBJ1-1, with D hard to call. The CDR3 totals 14 residues. CDR1 and CDR2 (germline): DFQATT, SNEGSKA (reference sequence). V lost 0 bases to trimming and J lost 4 bases, with 12 bases between them. In DNA, the CDR3 is TGCAGTGCTAGAGATCGTACAGAAATCACTGAAGCTTTCTTT. Translated: CSARDRTEITEAFF.

The gene calls are TRBV28 and TRBJ2-7; a weak D match, TRBD2 (6 bases). There are 15 residues in the CDR3. Trimming left V 3 bases short and J 3 bases short, with 15 bases between. Germline V gene sequence: CDR1 MDHEN, CDR2 SYDVKM. The CDR3 protein is CASSLRGTGFYEQYF. CDR3 coding DNA: TGTGCCAGCAGTTTGCGGGGAACAGGATTCTACGAGCAGTACTTC.

This clonotype occurred many times. This chain uses TRBV20-1 with TRBJ1-2; TRBD1 is a possible D gene (5 bases). The CDR3 extends over 12 amino acids. Deletions cut 5 bases from V and 4 bases from J, with 11 bases between. Germline loops: CDR1 DFQATT, CDR2 SNEGSKA (reference sequence). DNA of the CDR3: TGCAGTGCTGAAGTGGGGCTCTATGGCTACACCTTC. Translated, it gives CSAEVGLYGYTF.

The sample holds a few counts of this clonotype. V usage is TRBV27 and J usage is TRBJ1-5, with D unclear. Deletions cut 0 bases from V and 8 bases from J, with 14 bases between. The CDR3 spans 15 residues. Germline V gene data show CDR1 as MNHEY and CDR2 as SMNVEV (reference sequence). CDR3 protein: CASSLSWTGEEPQHF. The CDR3 DNA reads TGTGCCAGCAGTTTATCTTGGACCGGAGAGGAGCCCCAGCATTTT.

In its sample, this clonotype was seen many times. J is TRBJ1-6 and V is TRBV20-1; TRBD1 agrees at 10 bases. The germline V gene encodes CDR1 DFQATT and CDR2 SNEGSKA (reference sequence). This CDR3 has 13 amino acids. J gave up 10 bases and V 3 bases, and 3 bases lay outside the gene matches. In DNA, the CDR3 is TGCAGTGCTAGGACAGGGGGCGGATCACCCCTCCACTTT. Protein sequence: CSARTGGGSPLHF.

This clonotype was found a few times. This sequence joins TRBV4-3 and TRBJ1-5; possibly TRBD1 for D (5 bases). V was clipped by 4 bases and J by 8 bases, with 12 bases between them. The V gene's germline CDR1 is LGHNA and CDR2 YSLEER. This CDR3 is built from 13 residues. The CDR3 region has the DNA TGCGCCAGCAGCCGGGACCTTAGAGAGCCCCAGCATTTT. Its translation: CASSRDLREPQHF.

The rearrangement links TRBV29-1 to TRBJ2-1; TRBD1 matches 7 bases. V was clipped by 5 bases and J by 1 base; unmatched bases: 2. CDR1 SQVTM and CDR2 ANQGSEA come from the germline V gene. The CDR3 extends over 13 amino acids. This CDR3 reads CSVQQGSYNEQFF. DNA of the CDR3: TGCAGCGTTCAACAGGGGTCCTACAATGAGCAGTTCTTC.

This clonotype appeared a few times. The chain employs TRBV5-6 and TRBJ1-5; D is ambiguous. Trimming left V 1 base short and J 7 bases short, with 6 bases between. CDR1 SGHDT and CDR2 YYEEEE come from the germline V gene. The CDR3 has 12 amino acids. The CDR3 sequence is CASSLPGQPQHF. CDR3 sequence (DNA): TGTGCCAGCAGCTTGCCCGGGCAGCCCCAGCATTTT.

This chain connects TRBV7-9 to TRBJ1-6, with 9 positions matching TRBD1. The junction had 3 bases not matched to a gene; V was cut back by 3 bases and J by 3 bases. The germline gives CDR1 SEHNR, CDR2 FQNEAQ (reference sequence). The CDR3 is made up of 16 amino acids. CDR3 bases: TGTGCCAGCAGCTTGGGACAGGGATTCTATAATTCACCCCTCCACTTT. Its translation is CASSLGQGFYNSPLHF.

Concerning this clonotype itself: One junction end does not reproduce the germline sequence, and a read error may be involved. In DNA, the CDR3 is TGTGCTAGCAGCTTAGGACAGGGGGGCCTCGGTGAGCAGTTCTTC. Its protein product is CASSLGQGGLGEQFF. The V call is TRBV7-7, the J call TRBJ2-1; TRBD1 matches 10 bases. This CDR3 contains 15 residues. The germline V gene encodes CDR1 SSHAT and CDR2 FNYEAQ (reference sequence).

There are a few counts of this clonotype. V is TRBV5-5 and J is TRBJ1-6; the D is unclear. From germline, CDR1 is SGHKS and CDR2 YYEKEE (reference sequence). Between the trimmed V and J ends, which lost 4 bases and 9 bases, there was a span of 20 bases. The CDR3 covers 16 residues. CDR3 region: CASSETRSSYVSPLHF. DNA of the CDR3: TGTGCCAGCAGCGAGACGAGGTCCTCCTACGTTTCACCCCTCCACTTT. The variable domain in full, with the rest retrieved from reference TRBV5-5 and TRBJ1-6, is DAGVTQSPTHLIKTRGQQVTLRCSPISGHKSVSWYQQVLGQGPQFIFQYYEKEERGRGNFPDRFSARQFPNYSSELNVNALLLGDSALYLCASSETRSSYVSPLHFGNGTRLTVT.

This clonotype has ten or more counts. The chain combines TRBV30 with TRBJ2-3; 10 bases agree with TRBD2. Germline CDR1 and CDR2: GTSNPN and SVGIG (reference sequence). CDR3 size: 14 residues. The V gene end was trimmed by 4 bases and the J gene end by 3 bases; junction bases not matched to a gene: 4. CDR3 bases: TGTGCCTGGAAAGCGGGGGGGCCGACAGATACGCAGTATTTT. This translates into CAWKAGGPTDTQYF.

The V and J genes are TRBV6-6 and TRBJ2-7; possible D gene TRBD2, 5 bases. CDR3 size: 13 residues. Germline values: CDR1 MNHNY, CDR2 SVGAGI (reference sequence). Trimming left V 2 bases short and J 4 bases short, with 9 bases between. The CDR3 here is CASSYRGGYEQYF. Written as DNA, the CDR3 is TGTGCCAGCAGTTACCGAGGCGGGTACGAGCAGTACTTC.

This clonotype was recorded a few times. This chain connects TRBV7-3 to TRBJ2-3; 8 bases align to TRBD1. J was trimmed by 2 bases and V by 9 bases; bases with no gene match: 7. The CDR3 spans 14 residues. CDR1 and CDR2 from the germline V gene are SGHTA and FQGTGA. CDR3 residues: CASRGTGNTDTQYF. The CDR3 nucleotides read TGTGCCAGTCGAGGGACAGGTAACACAGATACGCAGTATTTT.

As to this clonotype: A read error may explain this, as a much larger clone is one base away. The chain couples TRBV7-2 to TRBJ1-5; D uncertain. The CDR3 sequence is 13 residues long. In germline, CDR1 is SGHTA, CDR2 FQGNSA. Written as DNA, the CDR3 is TGTGCCAGCAGCTTAGAGCCAGATGGGCCCCAGCGTTTT. Its protein is CASSLEPDGPQRF. Filled out from reference TRBV7-2 and TRBJ1-5, the complete variable domain reads GAGVSQSPSNKVTEKGKDVELRCDPISGHTALYWYRQSLGQGLEFLIYFQGNSAPDKSGLPSDRFSAERTGGSVSTLTIQRTQQEDSAVYLCASSLEPDGPQRFGDGTRLSIL.

At least ten counts were recorded for this clonotype. The chain combines TRBV10-3 with TRBJ2-3, with D uncertain. Germline CDR1 and CDR2: ENHRY and SYGVKD. CDR3 length equals 12 residues. Trimming took off 10 bases at V and 2 bases at J, with 10 bases between the two ends. CDR3 in DNA: TGTGCCACCGGACCGTACACAGATACGCAGTATTTT. Its translation is CATGPYTDTQYF.